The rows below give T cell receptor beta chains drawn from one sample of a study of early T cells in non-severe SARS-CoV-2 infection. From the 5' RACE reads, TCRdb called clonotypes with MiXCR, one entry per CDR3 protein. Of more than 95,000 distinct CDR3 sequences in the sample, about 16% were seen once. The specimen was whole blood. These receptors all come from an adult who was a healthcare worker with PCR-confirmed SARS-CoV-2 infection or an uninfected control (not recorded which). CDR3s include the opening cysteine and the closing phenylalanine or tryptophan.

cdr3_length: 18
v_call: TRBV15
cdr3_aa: CATSSPKLAGLRVDEQFF

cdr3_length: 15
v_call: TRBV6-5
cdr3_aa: CASSPFSGGLETQYF

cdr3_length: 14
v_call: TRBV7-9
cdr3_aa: CASRSGTGSEKLFF

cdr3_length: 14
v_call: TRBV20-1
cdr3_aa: CSARSLAGRGEQFF

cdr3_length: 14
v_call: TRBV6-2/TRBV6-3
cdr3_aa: CASRQGGSNQPQHF

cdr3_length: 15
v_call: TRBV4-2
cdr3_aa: CASSQQTSATDTQYF

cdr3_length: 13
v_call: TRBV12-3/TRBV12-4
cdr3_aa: CASRRGVNEKLFF

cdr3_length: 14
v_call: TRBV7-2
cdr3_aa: CASSLGPGGPEAFF

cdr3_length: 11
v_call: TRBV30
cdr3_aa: CAWGEGYGYTF

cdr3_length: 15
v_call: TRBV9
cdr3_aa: CASSVDLGTMGGYTF

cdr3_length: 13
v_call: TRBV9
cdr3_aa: CASSVEDTGELFF

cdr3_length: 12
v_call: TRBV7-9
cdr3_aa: CASSGQVEEQYF

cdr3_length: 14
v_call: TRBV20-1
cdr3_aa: CSGYEGRGANVLTF

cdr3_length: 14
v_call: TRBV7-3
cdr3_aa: CASSLFPRADTQYF

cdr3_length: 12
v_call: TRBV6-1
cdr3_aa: CASSSFTGELFF

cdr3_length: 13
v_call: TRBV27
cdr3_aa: CASRRAYTGELFF

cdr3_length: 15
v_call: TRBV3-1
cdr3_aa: CASSQTRGSLNGYTF

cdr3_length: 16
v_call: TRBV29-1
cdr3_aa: CSAQGHSSTPGETQYF

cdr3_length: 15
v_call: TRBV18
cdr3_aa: CASSPEFTGFGEQFF

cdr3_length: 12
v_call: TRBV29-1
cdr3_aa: CSVEVGGRGYTF

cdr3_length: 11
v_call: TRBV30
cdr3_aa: CAWSVSDEQFF